At least ten counts were recorded for the clone carrying this T cell receptor beta chain. Its antigen is still unknown. The data are from a study of immune heterogeneity within non-small cell lung tumors. Study in general: Squamous cell carcinomas accounted for 4 of the tumors, non-squamous carcinomas for around 9, and 1 was not otherwise specified.

Study results and limitations: While identical dominant CDR3 beta clonotypes recurred across tumor sites within a patient, high-frequency clones unique to individual sites also appeared. Significant yet moderate, the positive correlation between local T-cell clonality and local tumor mutational burden reached an R of 0.3 to 0.35.

Per sample, around 0.65 ug of bulk tumor genomic DNA was the template used. Widely spaced biopsies, several per primary tumor, were obtained at surgery. Those enrolled were patients newly diagnosed with untreated non-small cell lung cancer and undergoing curative surgery. Every donor was a newly diagnosed non-small cell lung cancer patient having surgery with curative intent. TCR beta CDR3 amplification used multiplex PCR with 32 V and 13 J primers. TCRdb re-called the multiplex PCR reads through MiXCR, storing one row per CDR3 protein. Here the sample spans 10,000 to 15,000 distinct CDR3 sequences, about a quarter being singletons. Sequenced: lung tumor tissue. The receptor's source is a man aged 50 to 59 with non-small cell lung cancer.

In nucleotides, the CDR3 is TGCGCCAGCAGCCAAGATAAATTCCTCGTCGGGAGTGTTGCAGATACGCAGTATTTT. It translates to CASSQDKFLVGSVADTQYF. V is TRBV4-1 and J is TRBJ2-3; D is possibly TRBD2 (6 bases). The CDR3 has 19 amino acids. Germline CDR1 and CDR2: MGHRA and YSYEKL. V was clipped by 0 bases and J by 4 bases, with 23 bases between them.